One and the same sample provided the 11 T cell receptor beta chains below, sequenced in a study of graft-versus-host responses after intestinal transplantation. Responders (around 200,000, CFSE-labeled) were co-plated with around 200,000 irradiated, violet-dye-labeled stimulators. Repertoires were generated with immunoSEQ multiplex PCR, while TCRdb's copy carries only in-frame clones and drops some. The sample lists about 12,000 clones, 35% occurring once. Sequencing was performed on alloreactive CD8+ T cells from a mixed lymphocyte reaction culture, taken before intestinal transplant. The subset is: CFSE-low proliferating T cells sorted from roughly 6-day pre-transplant mixed lymphocyte reaction (GvH or HvG direction). Receptors originate from a human patient who received an intestinal transplant.

This clone was picked up a small number of times. The chain links TRBV4-2 to TRBJ2-7; the match to TRBD2 covers 8 bases. Germline V gene data show CDR1 as LGHNA and CDR2 as YNFKEQ. V shed 0 bases, J shed 0 bases, and the junction held 4 bases outside the gene matches. The CDR3 runs to 16 residues. Here the CDR3 DNA reads TGTGCCAGCAGCCAAGACGGGACTAGAGTCTCCTACGAGCAGTACTTC. As protein: CASSQDGTRVSYEQYF.

The sample holds a few counts of this clone. The V gene is TRBV11-2, the J gene TRBJ2-7; TRBD2 agrees at 11 bases. Germline V gene data show CDR1 as SGHAT and CDR2 as FQNNGV. Trimming removed 5 bases from V and 0 bases from J; junction bases left unmatched: 0. The CDR3 is 14 amino acids. The CDR3 DNA is TGTGCCAGCAGCACTAGCGGGAGCTCCTACGAGCAGTACTTC. This translates into CASSTSGSSYEQYF.

This clone occurred a few times. The J gene is TRBJ2-1, the V gene TRBV7-3; D is unclear. This CDR3 has 15 amino acids. Trimming cost V 1 base and J 0 bases, with 7 bases left between them. Germline CDR1 and CDR2: SGHTA and FQGTGA. The CDR3 DNA is TGTGCCAGCAGCTTAATAATTTACTCCTACAATGAGCAGTTCTTC. It translates to CASSLIIYSYNEQFF. The full variable domain, in which reference TRBV7-3 and TRBJ2-1 provide the parts outside the CDR3, is GAGVSQTPSNKVTEKGKYVELRCDPISGHTALYWYRQSLGQGPEFLIYFQGTGAADDSGLPNDRFFAVRPEGSVSTLKIQRTERGDSAVYLCASSLIIYSYNEQFFGPGTRLTVL.

The J gene is TRBJ1-4, the V gene TRBV7-8, with D possibly TRBD1 on 6 matching bases. CDR1 and CDR2 from the germline V gene are SGHVS and FQNEAQ. The ends were cut back, 1 base at V and 6 bases at J, with 18 bases in the middle. The CDR3 is 17 amino acids. The CDR3 reads CASSLDYGQRGDEKLFF. CDR3 nucleotide sequence: TGTGCCAGCAGCTTAGACTACGGACAGAGGGGGGATGAAAAACTGTTTTTT.

CDR3 coding DNA: TGTGCCAGCAGCCAAGATGTGAGGCTAGCGGGAGGACAGGGGTACGAGCAGTACTTC. It translates to CASSQDVRLAGGQGYEQYF. This chain uses TRBV4-2 with TRBJ2-5; 11 bases match TRBD2. The J call may be mistaken, given a closer DNA end match to TRBJ2-7. Germline loops: CDR1 LGHNA, CDR2 YNFKEQ. The CDR3 runs 19 residues.

The chain is built from TRBV6-5 and TRBJ2-7, with D perhaps TRBD2 (5 bases). V was shortened by 6 bases and J by 7 bases, with 13 bases between the two germline ends. The CDR3 covers 12 residues. Germline lookup yields CDR1 MNHEY and CDR2 SVGAGI. This CDR3 reads CASSPGIWEQYF. The CDR3 DNA follows: TGTGCCAGCAGCCCGGGGATATGGGAGCAGTACTTC.

There are a few counts of this clone. CDR3 nucleotide sequence: TGTGCCAGCAGTCCGGGACAAGCCTTCAATCAGCCCCAGCATTTT. It is translated as CASSPGQAFNQPQHF. The chain carries TRBV28 and TRBJ1-5, with D maybe TRBD1 (6 bases). CDR3 length: 15 residues. Trimming took off 5 bases at V and 3 bases at J, with 14 bases between the two ends. Germline loops: CDR1 MDHEN, CDR2 SYDVKM.

This chain connects TRBV4-2 to TRBJ2-3, with 8 nucleotides matching TRBD2. Looked up from germline, CDR1 is LGHNA and CDR2 is YNFKEQ. CDR3 length equals 19 residues. J lost 1 base, V lost 0 bases, and 12 bases had no gene match. The CDR3 here is CASSQDLYPSGFRTDTQYF. For the CDR3, the DNA is TGTGCCAGCAGCCAAGATCTTTACCCTAGCGGGTTCCGCACAGATACGCAGTATTTT.

In its sample, this clone was seen a few times. V and J are TRBV2 and TRBJ2-1; D gene ambiguous. The CDR3 runs 17 residues. Germline V gene sequence: CDR1 SNHLY, CDR2 FYNNEI. V was cut by 7 bases and J by 5 bases, with 24 bases left in between. The CDR3, as DNA: TGTGCCAGCAATATGGACCCGGCCTCCCTACGAGACAATGAGCAGTTCTTC. Protein: CASNMDPASLRDNEQFF.

V usage is TRBV14 and J usage is TRBJ2-7, with D perhaps matching TRBD2 (6 bases). From germline, CDR1 is SGHDN and CDR2 FVKESK. The CDR3 has 19 residues. V lost 2 bases and J lost 4, with 27 bases in between. CDR3 nucleotides: TGTGCCAGCAGCCAATTATCAACATTCGGGAGAAACGTCCTATACGAGCAGTACTTC. Translated, it gives CASSQLSTFGRNVLYEQYF.

The chain couples TRBV27 to TRBJ2-1, with TRBD2 matching 8 bases. Germline CDR1 is MNHEY and CDR2 is SMNVEV (reference sequence). Unmatched junction bases numbered 10, after V lost 5 bases and J lost 1 base. This CDR3 has 17 amino acids. This CDR3 is CASSPLGVAGSYNEQFF. In DNA form, the CDR3 reads TGTGCCAGCAGTCCCTTAGGGGTAGCGGGATCCTACAATGAGCAGTTCTTC.